The following is a T cell receptor (beta chain) sequence with its context. Its antigen is not identified. These data come from a study of a mutant IDH1 vaccine in newly diagnosed glioma. Study summary: Once 4-6 weeks had passed after radiotherapy alone, vaccination started, or it started with temozolomide cycles. Study-level findings and limits: Vaccine-induced responses were seen in 93.3% of patients, spanning several MHC alleles.

Germline CDR1 is LNHDA and CDR2 is SQIVND (reference sequence). V was clipped by 4 bases and J by 5 bases; unmatched bases: 7. This CDR3 spans 14 amino acids. Some clones are missing from TCRdb's copy, which holds only in-frame ones; the method was immunoSEQ multiplex PCR. The sample lists tens of thousands of clones; around three quarters were seen once. Documented time point: week 47, end of study. Alongside topical imiquimod, each dose of vaccine comprised 300 ug of mutant IDH1 20-mer peptide. Across weeks 1, 3, 5, 7, 11, 15, 19 and 23, patients received a vaccination each time, eight in all. This chain joins TRBV19 and TRBJ2-7, with 8 bases aligning to TRBD1. Sequenced here: PBMCs, sampled from a glioma patient whose treatment included an IDH1 peptide vaccine. This TCR was recovered from a woman aged 40-49 years with glioma. Some clones in this sample may be carry-over from other donors' samples. The DNA of the CDR3 is TGTGCCAGTAGTAATGGACAGGGATCCAACGAGCAGTACTTC. Its translation: CASSNGQGSNEQYF.